This T cell receptor beta chain was found in a study of long-term antiretroviral therapy in people with HIV. Whole-study results and caveats: Repertoires with HIV possessed tighter CDR3 length spans than those of controls.

Concerning this clone: The antigen is unknown.

All participants with HIV were treated in the United States. Running of the v3.0 immunoSEQ assay took place at survey level. For every sample, sequencing targeted roughly 35,000-50,000 T-cell genomes. Assay used: immunoSEQ multiplex PCR; TCRdb lists only in-frame clones, some missing. The sample records about 24,000 clones, over 70% being singletons. The CDR3 is 17 amino acids. Germline V gene data show CDR1 as SGHTA and CDR2 as FQGNSA. Trimming shortened V by 1 base and J by 2 bases, and 18 bases separated the two germline ends. The genes are TRBV7-2 and TRBJ2-7, with D perhaps matching TRBD2 (8 bases). The input for sequencing was unsorted PBMCs, taken around 4.1 years after starting antiretroviral therapy. The clonotype was recovered from a man aged 25 to 40 with HIV. In DNA, the CDR3 is TGTGCCAGCAGCTTAGTCGGGGGGGGGACAGAGACCTACGAGCAGTACTTC. This gives the protein CASSLVGGGTETYEQYF.